Included here is one T cell receptor (beta chain) sequence, with context. The data belong to a study of shared clonotypes between healthy human individuals. Among the unsorted PBMC samples, replicate PCRs used about 300 ng DNA, approximately 30,000 T cell genomes. The assay was immunoSEQ multiplex PCR, and TCRdb's table has in-frame clones only and misses some. The sample has about 520,000 clones, roughly 80% seen once. The CDR3 is 14 residues long. Germline V lookup: CDR1 MNHEY, CDR2 SMNVEV (reference sequence). The germline V and J ends were trimmed by 5 bases and 2 bases, with 13 bases remaining between them.

The J gene is TRBJ2-7, the V gene TRBV27, with a weak D call TRBD1 (6 bases). The sequence was obtained from a woman aged 40 to 55 in good health. Some clones in this sample may be carry-over from other donors' samples. The sequencing sample was made of PBMCs. The CDR3, as DNA: TGTGCCAGCAGTGGCCGGGACAAGCCCTACGAGCAGTACTTC. Translation gives CASSGRDKPYEQYF.